This TCR beta chain was captured by sequencing in a study of CD8 T cells in Susac syndrome. High-throughput TCR beta sequencing covered peripheral CD8+ and CD4+ T cells. Findings and caveats of the study: Only a relatively small number of individuals were included in the TCR sequencing and HLA analysis.

An input of about 0.5 to 1 ug of RNA was subjected to reverse transcription using random hexamers. In TCRdb, the immunoSEQ multiplex PCR reads were re-called with MiXCR into one record per CDR3 protein. Here the sample spans 350,000 to 550,000 distinct CDR3 sequences, more than 80% being singletons. Details on this clonotype: What it recognizes is unknown.

This CDR3 contains 14 residues. The germline V and J ends were trimmed by 1 base and 3 bases, with 10 bases remaining between them. Per germline, CDR1 SEHNR and CDR2 FQNEAQ (reference sequence). The chain is built from TRBV7-9 and TRBJ2-7; no clear D gene. Sequenced: CD8+ T cells from PBMCs. The clonotype originates from a human donor with multiple sclerosis. CDR3 residues: CASSLEGRNYEQYF. The CDR3 coding sequence is TGTGCCAGCAGCTTAGAGGGCAGAAACTACGAGCAGTACTTC.